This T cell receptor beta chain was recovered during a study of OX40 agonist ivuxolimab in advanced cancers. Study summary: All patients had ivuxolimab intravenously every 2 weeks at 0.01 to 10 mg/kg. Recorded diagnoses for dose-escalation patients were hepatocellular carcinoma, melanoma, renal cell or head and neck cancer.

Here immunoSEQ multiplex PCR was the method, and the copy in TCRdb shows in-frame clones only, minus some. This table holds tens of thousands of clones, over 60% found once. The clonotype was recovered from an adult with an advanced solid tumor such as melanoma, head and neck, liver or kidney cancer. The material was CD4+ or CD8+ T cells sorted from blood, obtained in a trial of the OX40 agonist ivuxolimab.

This CDR3 is CSVVGDGYFQETQYF. CDR3 nucleotide sequence: TGCAGCGTTGTAGGAGACGGATATTTTCAAGAGACCCAGTACTTC. This rearrangement joins TRBV29-1 to TRBJ2-5, with D uncertain. The CDR3 covers 15 residues. Germline CDR1 reads SQVTM; CDR2 reads ANQGSEA. V gave up 4 bases and J gave up 2 bases, with 17 bases separating them.